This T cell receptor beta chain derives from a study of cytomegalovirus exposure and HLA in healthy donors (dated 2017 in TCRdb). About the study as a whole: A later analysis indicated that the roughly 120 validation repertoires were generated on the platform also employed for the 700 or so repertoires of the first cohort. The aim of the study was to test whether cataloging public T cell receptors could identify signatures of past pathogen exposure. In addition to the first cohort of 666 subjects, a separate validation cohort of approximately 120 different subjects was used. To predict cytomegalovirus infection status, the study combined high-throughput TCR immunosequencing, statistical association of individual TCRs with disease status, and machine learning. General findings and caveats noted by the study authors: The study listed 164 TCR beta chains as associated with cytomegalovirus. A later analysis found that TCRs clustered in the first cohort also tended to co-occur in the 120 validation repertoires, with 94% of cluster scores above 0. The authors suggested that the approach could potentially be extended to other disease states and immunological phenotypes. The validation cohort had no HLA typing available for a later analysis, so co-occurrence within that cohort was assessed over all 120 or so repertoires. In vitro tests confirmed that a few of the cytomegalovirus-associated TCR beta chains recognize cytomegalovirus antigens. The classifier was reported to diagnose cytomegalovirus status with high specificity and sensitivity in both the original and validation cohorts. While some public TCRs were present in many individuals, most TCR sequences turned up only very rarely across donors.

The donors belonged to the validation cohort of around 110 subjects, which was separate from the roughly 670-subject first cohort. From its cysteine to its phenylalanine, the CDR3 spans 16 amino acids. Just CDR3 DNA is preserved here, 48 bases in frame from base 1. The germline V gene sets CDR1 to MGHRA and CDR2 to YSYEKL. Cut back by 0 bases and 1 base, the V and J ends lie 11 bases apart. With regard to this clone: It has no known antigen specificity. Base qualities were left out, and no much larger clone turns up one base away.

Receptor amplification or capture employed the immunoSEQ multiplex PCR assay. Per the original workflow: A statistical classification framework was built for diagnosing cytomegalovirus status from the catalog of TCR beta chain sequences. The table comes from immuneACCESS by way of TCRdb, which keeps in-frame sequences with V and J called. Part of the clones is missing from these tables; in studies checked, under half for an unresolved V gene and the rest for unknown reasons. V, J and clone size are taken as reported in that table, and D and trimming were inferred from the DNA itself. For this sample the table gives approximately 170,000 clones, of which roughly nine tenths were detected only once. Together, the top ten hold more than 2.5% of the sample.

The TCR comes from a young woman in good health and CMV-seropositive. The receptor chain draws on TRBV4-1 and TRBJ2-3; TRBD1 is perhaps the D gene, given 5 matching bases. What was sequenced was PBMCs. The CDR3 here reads CASSQEKGVGTDTQYF. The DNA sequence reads TGCGCCAGCAGCCAAGAGAAAGGGGTCGGCACAGATACGCAGTATTTT.